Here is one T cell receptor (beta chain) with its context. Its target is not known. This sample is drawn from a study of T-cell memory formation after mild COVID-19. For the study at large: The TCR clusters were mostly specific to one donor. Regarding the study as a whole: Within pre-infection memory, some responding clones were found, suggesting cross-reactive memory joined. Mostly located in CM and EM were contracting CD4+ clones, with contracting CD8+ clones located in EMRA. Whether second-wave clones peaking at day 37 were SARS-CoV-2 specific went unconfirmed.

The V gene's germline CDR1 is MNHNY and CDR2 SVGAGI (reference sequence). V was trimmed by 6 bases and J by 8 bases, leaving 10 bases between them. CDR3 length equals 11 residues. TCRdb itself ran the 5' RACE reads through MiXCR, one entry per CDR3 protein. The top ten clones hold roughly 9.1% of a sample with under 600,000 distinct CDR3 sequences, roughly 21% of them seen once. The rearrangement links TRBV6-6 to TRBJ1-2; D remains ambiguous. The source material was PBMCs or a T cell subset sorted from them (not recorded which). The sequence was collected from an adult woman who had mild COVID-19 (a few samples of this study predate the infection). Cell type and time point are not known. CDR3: CASRSRRGYTF. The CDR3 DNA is TGTGCCAGCAGGAGTAGGAGAGGCTACACCTTC.